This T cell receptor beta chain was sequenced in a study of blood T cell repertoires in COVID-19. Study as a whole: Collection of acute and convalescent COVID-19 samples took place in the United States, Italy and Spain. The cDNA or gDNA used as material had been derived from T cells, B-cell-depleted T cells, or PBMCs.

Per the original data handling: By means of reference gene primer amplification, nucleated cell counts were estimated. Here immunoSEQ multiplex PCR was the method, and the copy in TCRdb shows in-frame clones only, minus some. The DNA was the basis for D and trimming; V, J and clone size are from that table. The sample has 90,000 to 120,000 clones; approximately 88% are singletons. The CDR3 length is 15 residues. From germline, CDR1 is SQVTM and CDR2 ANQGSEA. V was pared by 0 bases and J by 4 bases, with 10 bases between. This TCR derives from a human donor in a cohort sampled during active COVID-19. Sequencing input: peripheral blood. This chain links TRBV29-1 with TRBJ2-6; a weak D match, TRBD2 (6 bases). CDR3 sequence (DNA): TGCAGCGTTGAAGATCGCGGGGTCGGGGCCAACGTCCTGACTTTC. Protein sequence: CSVEDRGVGANVLTF. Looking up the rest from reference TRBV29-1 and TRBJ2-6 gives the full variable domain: SAVISQKPSRDICQRGTSLTIQCQVDSQVTMMFWYRQQPGQSLTLIATANQGSEATYESGFVIDKFPISRPNLTFSTLTVSNMSPEDSSIYLCSVEDRGVGANVLTFGAGSRLTVL.